These 10 T cell receptor beta chains were sequenced from one sample in a study of cytomegalovirus exposure and HLA in healthy donors. The primer mix had 60 Vbeta and 13 Jbeta primers. Measured with immunoSEQ multiplex PCR; TCRdb has only the in-frame clones, and not every one. The sample lists some 200,000 clones; roughly 80% were seen once. Sequencing used PBMCs. These receptor sequences come from a man in his fifties or sixties in good health and CMV-seronegative.

In this sample, this clone turned up a few times. The chain links TRBV27 to TRBJ1-1; possible D gene TRBD1, 5 bases. The length of the CDR3 is 14 residues. The V end was cut by 3 bases, the J end by 6 bases, with 14 bases between. Germline lookup yields CDR1 MNHEY and CDR2 SMNVEV (reference sequence). CDR3 bases: TGTGCCAGCAGTTTCCTCAGGGAGGCGGCTGAAGCTTTCTTT. Its protein is CASSFLREAAEAFF.

Turning to this clone: Other nucleotide sequences in the sample specify the same CDR3. This chain links TRBV9 with TRBJ2-3; 9 nucleotides align to TRBD2. V shed 2 bases and J 6 bases; nucleotides not matched to a gene: 4. The CDR3 loop spans 14 amino acids. The V gene's germline CDR1 is SGDLS and CDR2 YYNGEE. This CDR3 reads CASSVSGGGDTQYF. Here the CDR3 DNA reads TGTGCCAGCAGCGTTAGCGGGGGCGGTGATACGCAGTATTTT. Looking up the rest from reference TRBV9 and TRBJ2-3 gives the full variable domain: DSGVTQTPKHLITATGQRVTLRCSPRSGDLSVYWYQQSLDQGLQFLIQYYNGEERAKGNILERFSAQQFPDLHSELNLSSLELGDSALYFCASSVSGGGDTQYFGPGTRLTVL.

The CDR3 protein is CASSPWEGDATNEKLFF. DNA of the CDR3: TGTGCCAGCAGCCCGTGGGAGGGAGATGCAACTAATGAAAAACTGTTTTTT. V is TRBV7-8 and J is TRBJ1-4; D unresolved. The germline V and J ends were trimmed by 5 bases and 0 bases, with 16 bases remaining between them. The CDR3 extends over 17 amino acids. The germline CDR1 and CDR2 sequences are SGHVS and FQNEAQ.

The V and J genes are TRBV30 and TRBJ2-7; 12 nucleotides agree with TRBD1. The CDR3 is made up of 12 amino acids. Germline V lookup: CDR1 GTSNPN, CDR2 SVGIG (reference sequence). CDR3 DNA sequence: TGTGCTTTGGGGGACAGGGGGCGCGAGCAGTACTTC. Protein sequence: CALGDRGREQYF.

The rearrangement joins TRBV2 to TRBJ2-1; perhaps TRBD2 as D (5 bases). The CDR3 has 15 residues. The germline V and J ends were trimmed by 4 bases and 3 bases, with 13 bases remaining between them. Per germline, CDR1 SNHLY and CDR2 FYNNEI. The CDR3 reads CASSAGLSDYNEQFF. CDR3 nucleotide sequence: TGTGCCAGCAGTGCGGGGTTATCGGACTACAATGAGCAGTTCTTC.

This rearrangement joins TRBV7-3 to TRBJ1-1; a weak D match, TRBD1 (5 bases). Per the germline V gene, CDR1 is SGHTA and CDR2 is FQGTGA. The CDR3 extends over 15 amino acids. The V end was cut by 2 bases, the J end by 4 bases, with 14 bases between. CDR3 DNA: TGTGCCAGCAGCTTACTGGGGCAGGGTACCACTGAAGCTTTCTTT. Residues: CASSLLGQGTTEAFF.

The genes are TRBV7-9 and TRBJ2-7, with 9 bases matching TRBD1. Germline V lookup: CDR1 SEHNR, CDR2 FQNEAQ (reference sequence). The J segment lost 3 bases and the V segment lost 4 bases, leaving 4 bases of the junction unmatched. This CDR3 has 14 amino acids. The CDR3 loop is CASSSQGAIYEQYF. In nucleotides, the CDR3 is TGTGCCAGCAGCTCACAGGGGGCTATCTACGAGCAGTACTTC.

The chain links TRBV5-8 to TRBJ2-2; possible D gene TRBD1, 7 bases. The germline CDR1 and CDR2 sequences are SGHTS and YDEGEE. The CDR3 is 16 amino acids. V was shortened by 0 bases and J by 1 base, with 10 bases between the two germline ends. The CDR3 DNA sequence: TGTGCCAGCAGCTTGGGACAGGGAGGGAACACCGGGGAGCTGTTTTTT. Its translation is CASSLGQGGNTGELFF. The variable domain in full, with the rest retrieved from reference TRBV5-8 and TRBJ2-2, is EAGVTQSPTHLIKTRGQQATLRCSPISGHTSVYWYQQALGLGLQFLLWYDEGEERNRGNFPPRFSGRQFPNYSSELNVNALELEDSALYLCASSLGQGGNTGELFFGEGSRLTVL.

This clone is a singleton in its sample. The genes are TRBV19 and TRBJ2-5; 10 bases align to TRBD1. The CDR3 loop spans 16 amino acids. Germline CDR1 and CDR2: LNHDA and SQIVND (reference sequence). V lost 2 bases and J lost 2; bases outside the gene matches: 5. Here the CDR3 DNA reads TGTGCCAGTAGTATATCGACAGGGGGCACGCAAGAGACCCAGTACTTC. It specifies CASSISTGGTQETQYF.

The DNA of the CDR3 is TGTGCCAGCAGCTTGGCTTCCCAAAGCGGCAATCAGCCCCAGCATTTT. Encoded protein: CASSLASQSGNQPQHF. This chain connects TRBV5-6 to TRBJ1-5; D is unresolved. Per germline, CDR1 SGHDT and CDR2 YYEEEE. This CDR3 spans 16 amino acids. V lost 0 bases to trimming and J lost 2 bases, with 12 bases between them.